This T cell receptor beta chain was sequenced in a study of blood T cell repertoires in COVID-19. Study as a whole: From T cells, B-cell-depleted T cells, or PBMCs came the material, which was cDNA or gDNA.

Which cohort a participant joined came from the clinical history participants gave. Germline CDR1 MGHDK, CDR2 SYGVNS. J lost 7 bases, V lost 4 bases, and 5 bases had no gene match. The length of the CDR3 is 13 residues. Original analysis: From reference gene primer amplification, estimates of nucleated cell counts were derived. Generated by immunoSEQ multiplex PCR, the TCRdb table keeps only in-frame clones and is missing some. D and trimming were read from the DNA, whereas the V and J calls and clone size are those reported in that table. The table includes about 250,000 clones, more than 80% detected once.

The receptor was derived from a woman under 30 who had recovered from COVID-19. The sample was PBMCs or T cells enriched from blood (not recorded which). The chain has TRBV25-1 and TRBJ1-2; 8 bases agree with TRBD1. The CDR3 is CASSAGQGRGYTF. CDR3 nucleotides: TGTGCCAGCAGTGCTGGACAGGGCCGTGGCTACACCTTC.